These 25 T cell receptor beta chains were sequenced from one sample in a study of T cell repertoires in cytomegalovirus infection (dated by TCRdb to the late 2010s). The sample's treatment or condition label, decoded: in vitro stimulation with specific CMV peptide epitopes to enrich CMV-specific T cells. The sample was run on an Illumina HiSeq 1500. TCRdb reworked the public reads: Q25 trimming with fastp, MiXCR clone assembly, productive beta chains retained. Entries that share a CDR3 protein sequence are merged under the most common genes and DNA. The sample contains 150,000 to 200,000 distinct CDR3 sequences, roughly a fifth of them found a single time. About 25% of the sample is held by the ten biggest clonotypes. These receptors lack a known antigen. This material consisted of CD8+ T cells from cultured PBMCs, taken from culture after CMV antigen stimulation. The receptors shown here come from a human donor in good health (CMV status not recorded). Some clones in this sample may be carry-over from other donors' samples.

V usage is TRBV7-6 and J usage is TRBJ1-6; a weak D match, TRBD1 (5 bases). This CDR3 spans 19 amino acids. Germline-derived CDR1 and CDR2 are SGHVS and FNYEAQ. The V end lost 6 bases, the J end lost 0 bases, and 21 bases lay between the germline ends. The CDR3: CASSRGLIPGSSYNSPLHF. CDR3 coding DNA: TGTGCCAGCAGTAGAGGACTCATACCAGGGAGCTCCTATAATTCACCCCTCCACTTT.

The V call is TRBV9, the J call TRBJ2-3; 8 bases fit TRBD1. The CDR3 length is 14 residues. CDR1 and CDR2 from the germline V gene are SGDLS and YYNGEE. Trimming at V came to 4 bases and at J to 4 bases, leaving 5 bases not matched to a gene. The CDR3 sequence: CASSSGQESDTQYF. The CDR3 region has the DNA TGTGCCAGCAGCTCGGGACAGGAATCAGATACGCAGTATTTT.

This clonotype was counted between two and nine times. V and J are TRBV7-9 and TRBJ2-1, with TRBD2 matching 8 bases. The CDR3 length is 13 residues. Germline V gene data show CDR1 as SEHNR and CDR2 as FQNEAQ (reference sequence). Losses at the gene ends were 4 bases for V and 8 bases for J; bases not matched to a gene: 4. The CDR3 DNA reads as TGTGCCAGCAGCTCCCGGGGGGGGGATGAGCAGTTCTTC. Translated: CASSSRGGDEQFF.

This clonotype was found a few times. The V and J genes are TRBV9 and TRBJ2-7; 8 bases align to TRBD2. Trimming at V came to 4 bases and at J to 4 bases, leaving 7 bases not matched to a gene. The CDR3 sequence is 14 residues long. Germline values: CDR1 SGDLS, CDR2 YYNGEE. Here the CDR3 reads CASSPGGSTYEQYF. The CDR3 DNA follows: TGTGCCAGCAGCCCGGGGGGGTCAACTTACGAGCAGTACTTC. The full variable domain, with the rest looked up from reference TRBV9 and TRBJ2-7, is DSGVTQTPKHLITATGQRVTLRCSPRSGDLSVYWYQQSLDQGLQFLIQYYNGEERAKGNILERFSAQQFPDLHSELNLSSLELGDSALYFCASSPGGSTYEQYFGPGTRLTVT.

The chain joins TRBV27 to TRBJ2-7; 7 nucleotides agree with TRBD1. The CDR3 runs to 15 residues. V was clipped by 3 bases and J by 0 bases; unmatched bases: 5. In germline, CDR1 is MNHEY, CDR2 SMNVEV (reference sequence). The CDR3 nucleotides read TGTGCCAGCAGTTTCCAGGGACAGATCTCCTACGAGCAGTACTTC. Translating it yields CASSFQGQISYEQYF.

This clonotype came up a few times. The V and J genes are TRBV20-1 and TRBJ1-1; D not resolved. This CDR3 comprises 10 residues. Germline V CDR1 and CDR2: DFQATT, SNEGSKA (reference sequence). V lost 3 bases to trimming and J lost 9 bases, with 8 bases between them. CDR3 bases: TGCAGTGCTAGCCATCCACAAGCTTTCTTT. As protein: CSASHPQAFF.

This rearrangement joins TRBV28 to TRBJ2-1; no clear D gene. The CDR3 totals 14 residues. Trimming cost V 7 bases and J 2 bases, with 12 bases left between them. In germline, CDR1 is MDHEN, CDR2 SYDVKM. CDR3 loop: CASTSYGTYNEQFF. In DNA form, the CDR3 reads TGTGCCAGCACCTCATACGGTACCTACAATGAGCAGTTCTTC.

There are a few counts of this clonotype. The rearrangement links TRBV7-2 to TRBJ2-3; the match to TRBD1 covers 9 bases. With V trimmed by 3 bases and J by 4 bases, 11 bases remained unmatched. The CDR3 runs 17 residues. CDR1 is SGHTA, CDR2 FQGNSA, per germline. The CDR3: CASSFMGGQGFSDTQYF. CDR3 DNA sequence: TGTGCCAGCAGCTTCATGGGAGGACAGGGGTTTTCAGATACGCAGTATTTT.

CDR3 in DNA: TGTGCCAGCAGCACCCGACAGGGAATCTATGGCTACACCTTC. It translates to CASSTRQGIYGYTF. The chain couples TRBV7-8 to TRBJ1-2; 7 bases are a match to TRBD1. The CDR3 contains 14 residues. From germline, CDR1 is SGHVS and CDR2 FQNEAQ. V lost 5 bases and J lost 4; bases outside the gene matches: 7.

CDR3 DNA: TGCGCCAGCAGCCAAGAAGATGCAGCGAACACTGAAGCTTTCTTT. Translating it yields CASSQEDAANTEAFF. J is TRBJ1-1 and V is TRBV4-1, with unresolved D. Germline CDR1 reads MGHRA; CDR2 reads YSYEKL. The CDR3 is 15 residues long. Between the trimmed V and J ends, which lost 0 bases and 1 base, there was a span of 9 bases.

The chain is built from TRBV19 and TRBJ1-2, with 8 bases identical to TRBD1. Germline CDR1 reads LNHDA; CDR2 reads SQIVND (reference sequence). The CDR3 length is 12 residues. Trimming removed 11 bases from V and 4 bases from J; junction bases left unmatched: 6. The CDR3: CASGQGFYGYTF. The CDR3 coding sequence is TGTGCCTCAGGACAGGGCTTCTATGGCTACACCTTC.

This clonotype came up a few times. This rearrangement joins TRBV30 to TRBJ1-1; D is undetermined. The CDR3 runs 17 residues. V dropped 0 bases and J dropped 5 bases, with 22 bases sitting between them. CDR1 and CDR2 from the germline V gene are GTSNPN and SVGIG (reference sequence). CDR3 DNA: TGTGCCTGGAGTGTTCAGGTTAGTGCCCGAGGGAAGACTGAAGCTTTCTTT. It is translated as CAWSVQVSARGKTEAFF.

The rearrangement joins TRBV11-2 to TRBJ2-7; 8 nucleotides agree with TRBD1. The J segment lost 4 bases and the V segment lost 6 bases, leaving 2 bases of the junction unmatched. Germline V CDR1 and CDR2: SGHAT, FQNNGV. CDR3 length: 12 residues. DNA of the CDR3: TGTGCCAGCAGAACAGGGGGGTACGAGCAGTACTTC. This codes for CASRTGGYEQYF. The full variable domain, completed using reference TRBV11-2 and TRBJ2-7, is EAGVAQSPRYKIIEKRQSVAFWCNPISGHATLYWYQQILGQGPKLLIQFQNNGVVDDSQLPKDRFSAERLKGVDSTLKIQPAKLEDSAVYLCASRTGGYEQYFGPGTRLTVT.

The chain joins TRBV9 to TRBJ1-1; 7 nucleotides match TRBD1. The trim removed 4 bases at V and 5 bases at J, leaving 8 bases unmatched. This CDR3 has 14 residues. The germline CDR1 and CDR2 sequences are SGDLS and YYNGEE. In DNA form, the CDR3 reads TGTGCCAGCAGCCTCGGACAGGAATGGACTGAAGCTTTCTTT. It encodes CASSLGQEWTEAFF.

In regard to this clonotype: A read error may account for a junction end that differs from germline. This chain joins TRBV7-7 and TRBJ2-1; TRBD1 matches 8 bases. Germline V lookup: CDR1 SSHAT, CDR2 FNYEAQ (reference sequence). This CDR3 contains 17 residues. The CDR3 DNA follows: TGTGCTAGCAGCCCAAATTACAGGGGGAGCTCCTACAATGAGCAGTTCTTC. Its protein product is CASSPNYRGSSYNEQFF.

This clonotype appeared a few times. This chain connects TRBV7-9 to TRBJ1-1; D ambiguous. V shed 4 bases and J shed 3 bases, with 15 bases lying between them. Germline V lookup: CDR1 SEHNR, CDR2 FQNEAQ (reference sequence). The CDR3 length is 15 residues. The DNA of the CDR3 is TGTGCCAGCAGCTCAAAGGGATTGCGGGACACTGAAGCTTTCTTT. It yields the protein CASSSKGLRDTEAFF.

This clonotype was counted only a few times. J is TRBJ1-5 and V is TRBV27, with D possibly matching TRBD1 (6 bases). Germline loops: CDR1 MNHEY, CDR2 SMNVEV (reference sequence). Trimming removed 5 bases at V and 6 bases at J, with 11 bases between. The CDR3 loop spans 13 amino acids. Written as DNA, the CDR3 is TGTGCCAGCAGTAGGACAGTTTCTCAGCCCCAGCATTTT. This sequence encodes CASSRTVSQPQHF.

V usage is TRBV7-2 and J usage is TRBJ2-5; D gene ambiguous. Germline loops: CDR1 SGHTA, CDR2 FQGNSA. Trimming shortened V by 1 base and J by 5 bases, and 8 bases separated the two germline ends. The CDR3 loop spans 13 amino acids. CDR3 DNA sequence: TGTGCCAGCAGCTTAGTGACGAGTGAGACCCAGTACTTC. Protein: CASSLVTSETQYF.

V gene TRBV4-1 combines with J gene TRBJ1-1, with 9 bases aligning to TRBD1. The CDR3 loop spans 16 amino acids. The germline V gene has CDR1 MGHRA and CDR2 YSYEKL. V trimming: 3 bases; J trimming: 3 bases; junction bases outside the gene matches: 8. The CDR3 spells CASSHGQGRTDTEAFF. CDR3 in DNA: TGCGCCAGCAGCCACGGACAGGGGAGGACGGACACTGAAGCTTTCTTT.

This rearrangement joins TRBV2 to TRBJ2-3; D is tentatively TRBD1 or TRBD2 (5 bases each). V shed 0 bases and J shed 5 bases, with 12 bases lying between them. The CDR3 covers 15 residues. CDR1 and CDR2 from the germline V gene are SNHLY and FYNNEI. CDR3: CASSEALLGEDTQYF. Here the CDR3 DNA reads TGTGCCAGCAGTGAAGCGCTTCTGGGGGAAGATACGCAGTATTTT.

This clonotype was counted only a few times. V gene TRBV7-2 combines with J gene TRBJ2-5; 9 bases map to TRBD1. Germline CDR1 SGHTA, CDR2 FQGNSA. The junction had 5 bases not matched to a gene; V was cut back by 2 bases and J by 4 bases. The CDR3 is 15 residues long. The CDR3, as DNA: TGTGCCAGCAGCTTATGGACAGGGGCGAGAGAGACCCAGTACTTC. Translating gives CASSLWTGARETQYF.

This clonotype has only a few counts. The CDR3: CASSYSNYRGSPLHF. The CDR3 nucleotides read TGTGCCAGCAGTTACTCGAACTACAGAGGATCACCCCTCCACTTT. The chain uses TRBV6-2 or TRBV6-3 and TRBJ1-6; no definite D call. CDR3 length: 15 residues. From germline, CDR1 is MNHEY and CDR2 SVGEGT. With 0 bases removed from V and 10 bases from J, the gap between germline ends came to 13 bases.

The chain uses TRBV12-3 or TRBV12-4 and TRBJ1-5; possibly TRBD1 for D (5 bases). Trimming took off 6 bases at V and 7 bases at J, with 16 bases between the two ends. CDR3 length: 14 residues. The CDR3 bases are TGTGCCAGCAGCTCGAGTCAGGGAGGGCAGCCCCAGCATTTT. This encodes CASSSSQGGQPQHF.

This chain links TRBV9 with TRBJ1-2; D perhaps matches TRBD1 (5 bases). The CDR3 is 13 amino acids. The germline CDR1 and CDR2 sequences are SGDLS and YYNGEE. V lost 0 bases and J lost 6, with 9 bases in between. This chain's CDR3 is CASSVEGVDGYTF. Here the CDR3 DNA reads TGTGCCAGCAGCGTAGAAGGGGTCGATGGCTACACCTTC.

This clonotype was observed a handful of times. The rearrangement joins TRBV12-5 to TRBJ2-7, with 7 bases lining up with TRBD2. CDR1 is LGHNT and CDR2 is FRNRAP in the germline V gene. V lost 4 bases to trimming and J lost 2 bases; unmatched junction nucleotides: 8. This CDR3 is built from 15 residues. The CDR3 here is CASGYPLGGTYEQYF. The CDR3 DNA sequence: TGTGCTAGTGGTTACCCACTGGGGGGGACCTACGAGCAGTACTTC.